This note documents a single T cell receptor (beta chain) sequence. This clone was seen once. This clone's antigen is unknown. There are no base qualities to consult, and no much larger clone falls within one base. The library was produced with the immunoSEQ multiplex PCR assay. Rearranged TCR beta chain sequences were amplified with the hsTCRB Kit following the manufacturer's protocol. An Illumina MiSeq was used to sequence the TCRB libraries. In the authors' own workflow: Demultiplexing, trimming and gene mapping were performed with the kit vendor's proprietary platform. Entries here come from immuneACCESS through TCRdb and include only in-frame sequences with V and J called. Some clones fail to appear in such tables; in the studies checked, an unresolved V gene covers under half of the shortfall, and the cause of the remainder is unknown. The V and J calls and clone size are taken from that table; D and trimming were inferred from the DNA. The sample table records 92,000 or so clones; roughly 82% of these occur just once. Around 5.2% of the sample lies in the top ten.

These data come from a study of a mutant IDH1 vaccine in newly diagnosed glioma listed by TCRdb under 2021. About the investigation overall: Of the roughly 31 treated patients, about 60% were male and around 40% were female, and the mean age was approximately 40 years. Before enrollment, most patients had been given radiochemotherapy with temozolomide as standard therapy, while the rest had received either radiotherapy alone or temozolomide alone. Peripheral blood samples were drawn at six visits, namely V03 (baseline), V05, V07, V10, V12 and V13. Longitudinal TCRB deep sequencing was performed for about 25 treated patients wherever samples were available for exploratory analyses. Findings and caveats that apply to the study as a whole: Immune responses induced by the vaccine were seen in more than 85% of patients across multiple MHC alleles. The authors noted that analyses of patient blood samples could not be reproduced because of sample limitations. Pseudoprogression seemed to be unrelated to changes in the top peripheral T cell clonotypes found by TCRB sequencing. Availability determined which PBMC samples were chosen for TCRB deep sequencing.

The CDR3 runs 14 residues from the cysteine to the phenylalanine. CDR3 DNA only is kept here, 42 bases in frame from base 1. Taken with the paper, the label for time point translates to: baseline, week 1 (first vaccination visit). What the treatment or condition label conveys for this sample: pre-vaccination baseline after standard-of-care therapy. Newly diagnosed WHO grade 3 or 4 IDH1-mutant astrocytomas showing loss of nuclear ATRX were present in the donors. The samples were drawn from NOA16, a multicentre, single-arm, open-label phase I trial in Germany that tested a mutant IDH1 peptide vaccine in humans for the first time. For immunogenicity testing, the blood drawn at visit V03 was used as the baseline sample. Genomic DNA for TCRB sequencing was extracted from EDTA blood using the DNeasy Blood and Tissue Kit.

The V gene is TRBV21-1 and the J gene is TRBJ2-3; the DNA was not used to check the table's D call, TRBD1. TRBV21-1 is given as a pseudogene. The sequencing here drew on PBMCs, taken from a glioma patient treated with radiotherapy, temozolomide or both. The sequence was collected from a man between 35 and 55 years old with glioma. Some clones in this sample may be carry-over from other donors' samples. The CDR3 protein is CASSKGGRTDTQYF. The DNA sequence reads TGTGCCAGCAGCAAAGGTGGCAGGACAGATACGCAGTATTTT.